This entry features one T cell receptor beta chain sequence. Study processing details: Estimation of nucleated cell counts was performed using reference gene primer amplification. Sequencing was performed with immunoSEQ multiplex PCR; in TCRdb, only in-frame clones are kept and a portion is missing. D and trimming come from the DNA, and the V and J calls and clone size come from that table. The sample lists 250,000 to 300,000 clones, roughly 90% seen once, with less than 15% in the top ten. This CDR3 is built from 15 residues. The V gene's germline CDR1 is SGHRS and CDR2 YFSETQ. V was clipped by 4 bases and J by 1 base; unmatched bases: 5. These data come from a study of blood T cell repertoires in COVID-19. Study-level background: The samples span acute and convalescent COVID-19 from the United States, Italy and Spain. T cells, B-cell-depleted T cells, or PBMCs provided the cDNA or gDNA that served as material.

Seattle's cohort entered during active infection and was followed longitudinally. Sequencing was performed on peripheral blood. The chain employs TRBV5-1 and TRBJ2-7; 10 nucleotides match TRBD2. This receptor was taken from a woman aged 70-85 years with COVID-19, enrolled during active disease. In DNA, the CDR3 is TGCGCCAGCAGCCCAGTAGCGGGGGGATCCTACGAGCAGTACTTC. Encoded protein: CASSPVAGGSYEQYF.